This T cell receptor (beta chain) stems from a study of CD8 T cell repertoires and HIV-1 epitope variants. Turning to the study itself: Each of Twenty-five Gag and Nef epitope peptides stimulated a separate culture. Controls included no peptide, Ebola AY9 epitope, and a CMV, EBV, flu pool. Points from the study as a whole: Of some ten antigen-specific beta clonotypes, six or seven appeared to cross-react with escape variants. No clonotypes responded to the TAALDMSHF plasma variant; five or six recognized KF9, one HW9.

The repertoire was sequenced with immunoSEQ multiplex PCR; TCRdb's copy has only in-frame clones and lacks some. The sample holds several thousand clones, around three fifths seen once. In the case of this clone: Its antigen is undetermined.

V was clipped by 6 bases and J by 5 bases; unmatched bases: 5. Germline-derived CDR1 and CDR2 are SNHLY and FYNNEI. This CDR3 spans 14 amino acids. The rearrangement joins TRBV2 to TRBJ2-7; the match to TRBD1 covers 12 bases. The specimen sequenced was cultured CD8+ T cells derived from PBMCs. The receptor was isolated from a male donor with HIV. This CDR3 is CASRAGTGGNEQYF. In nucleotides, the CDR3 is TGTGCCAGCAGGGCCGGGACAGGGGGCAACGAGCAGTACTTC.